The source of this T cell receptor beta chain is a study of blood T cell repertoires in COVID-19. Across the whole study: The samples span acute and convalescent COVID-19 from the United States, Italy and Spain. Sources were T cells, B-cell-depleted T cells, or PBMCs; the material itself was cDNA or gDNA.

As handled by the study authors: Amplifying reference gene primers gave estimates of nucleated cell counts. The table came from immunoSEQ multiplex PCR; TCRdb's copy has only in-frame clones and leaves some out. The D gene and trimming were derived from the DNA, and the V and J assignments and clone size from that table. Of 15,000 to 20,000 clones detected, 70% to 90% appear once; the ten largest clones hold about 50%. The receptor comes from a human donor in a cohort sampled during active COVID-19. Sequencing used peripheral blood.

The CDR3, as DNA: TGTGCCAGCAGCGCTAAGCGGGACCGCCGGCAAGAGACCCAGTACTTC. It yields the protein CASSAKRDRRQETQYF. The J gene is TRBJ2-5, the V gene TRBV11-2; 7 bases fit TRBD2. The J segment lost 2 bases and the V segment lost 5 bases, leaving 11 bases of the junction unmatched. This CDR3 is 16 amino acids long. Germline V gene data show CDR1 as SGHAT and CDR2 as FQNNGV.